Presented here are 10 T cell receptor beta chains from one specimen sequenced in a study of vaccination and CD4 T cells after COVID-19. Time point described: late sampling 161 to 241 days after vaccination in a few convalescent patients. Treatment here: approximately nine-day PBMC culture with coronavirus spike peptide pools or control peptides (ViraFEST assay). For these TCRs, the target antigens are not known. The Oncomine TCR Beta short-read assay sequenced DNA from cultured CD4+ T cells. In TCRdb, the PCR reads were re-called with MiXCR into one record per CDR3 protein. This sample has tens of thousands of distinct CDR3 sequences, with 41% found just once. This material consisted of CD4+ T cells from blood, cultured in vitro, taken about 7 months after SARS-CoV-2 vaccination. These receptors originate from a human donor who had recovered from COVID-19.

V gene TRBV7-6 combines with J gene TRBJ1-5; D unresolved. The CDR3 sequence is 13 residues long. V was shortened by 4 bases and J by 4 bases, with 8 bases between the two germline ends. Germline lookup yields CDR1 SGHVS and CDR2 FNYEAQ. CDR3 region: CASSSGPNQPQHF. The DNA for the CDR3 is TGTGCCAGCAGCTCGGGTCCAAATCAGCCCCAGCATTTT.

This chain connects TRBV28 to TRBJ1-6; unclear D gene. The CDR3 is 15 residues long. Germline V lookup: CDR1 MDHEN, CDR2 SYDVKM. Deletions cut 1 base from V and 9 bases from J, with 13 bases between. CDR3 DNA: TGTGCCAGCAGTTTATTGGACGGAGTCTTTTCACCCCTCCACTTT. This encodes CASSLLDGVFSPLHF.

This clonotype appeared once. The J gene is TRBJ1-1, the V gene TRBV28; D perhaps matches TRBD1 (6 bases). V lost 8 bases, J lost 12 bases, and 16 bases lay in between. The germline CDR1 and CDR2 sequences are MDHEN and SYDVKM. The CDR3 is 11 amino acids. CDR3 DNA: TGTGCCAGCGCATTACAGGGTCGGACTTTCTTT. It specifies CASALQGRTFF.

V gene TRBV19 combines with J gene TRBJ1-5; D remains unclear. The V end lost 5 bases, the J end lost 4 bases, and 6 bases lay between the germline ends. Germline-derived CDR1 and CDR2 are LNHDA and SQIVND (reference sequence). CDR3 size: 12 residues. CDR3 DNA: TGTGCCAGTAGTCACCTAAATCAGCCCCAGCATTTT. It is translated as CASSHLNQPQHF.

A note on this clonotype: At one end the junction does not follow the germline gene, possibly because of a read error. The chain recombines TRBV7-7 with TRBJ2-2; 9 bases are a match to TRBD1. CDR1 and CDR2 from the germline V gene are SSHAT and FNYEAQ (reference sequence). This CDR3 is built from 15 residues. The DNA for the CDR3 is TGTGCTAGCAGCGCCGGGACAGGGCCGGGCGGGGAGCTGTTTTTT. It specifies CASSAGTGPGGELFF. The complete variable domain, with remaining parts taken from reference TRBV7-7 and TRBJ2-2, reads GAGVSQSPRYKVTKRGQDVTLRCDPISSHATLYWYQQALGQGPEFLTYFNYEAQPDKSGLPSDRFSAERPEGSISTLTIQRTEQRDSAMYRCASSAGTGPGGELFFGEGSRLTVL.

The chain joins TRBV29-1 to TRBJ2-5, with no clear D. This CDR3 spans 11 amino acids. The germline V and J ends were trimmed by 5 bases and 1 base, with 5 bases remaining between them. From germline, CDR1 is SQVTM and CDR2 ANQGSEA. CDR3 protein: CSVIIQETQYF. In DNA form, the CDR3 reads TGCAGCGTTATAATCCAAGAGACCCAGTACTTC.

This sequence joins TRBV5-1 and TRBJ2-5; D call uncertain. The CDR3 spans 16 residues. Trimming cost V 4 bases and J 4 bases, with 20 bases left between them. The germline V gene has CDR1 SGHRS and CDR2 YFSETQ. As DNA, the CDR3 is TGCGCCAGCAGCCCCACTCCCGTGGCCGCGCCAGAGACCCAGTACTTC. Amino acid sequence: CASSPTPVAAPETQYF.

A few counts support this clonotype. The chain has TRBV7-2 and TRBJ2-1; 11 bases are a match to TRBD2. Trimming at V came to 5 bases and at J to 7 bases, leaving 7 bases not matched to a gene. The CDR3 loop spans 15 amino acids. CDR1 is SGHTA and CDR2 is FQGNSA in the germline V gene. The CDR3 loop reads CASSRGTSGRNEQFF. The CDR3 nucleotides are TGTGCCAGCAGCAGAGGGACTAGCGGACGTAATGAGCAGTTCTTC.

Relative to its sample, this clonotype is medium-sized. V and J are TRBV7-3 and TRBJ2-1; 8 positions match TRBD2. J was trimmed by 5 bases and V by 5 bases; bases with no gene match: 8. Germline loops: CDR1 SGHTA, CDR2 FQGTGA. CDR3 length: 15 amino acids. The DNA for the CDR3 is TGTGCCAGCAGCCCCGGGACTAGGGCTGACAATGAGCAGTTCTTC. This translates into CASSPGTRADNEQFF. The entire variable domain, with the rest obtained from reference TRBV7-3 and TRBJ2-1, is as follows: GAGVSQTPSNKVTEKGKYVELRCDPISGHTALYWYRQSLGQGPEFLIYFQGTGAADDSGLPNDRFFAVRPEGSVSTLKIQRTERGDSAVYLCASSPGTRADNEQFFGPGTRLTVL.

The J gene is TRBJ1-3, the V gene TRBV28; D gene ambiguous. The CDR3 runs to 13 residues. From germline, CDR1 is MDHEN and CDR2 SYDVKM. V was clipped by 5 bases and J by 2 bases, with 7 bases between them. As DNA, the CDR3 is TGTGCCAGCAGTCGCCGGGCTGGAAACACCATATATTTT. This sequence encodes CASSRRAGNTIYF.